The rows below give T cell receptor beta chains drawn from one sample of a study of blood T cell repertoires in COVID-19. Clones were sequenced by immunoSEQ multiplex PCR, and TCRdb holds only the in-frame ones, with some missing. The table includes under 250,000 clones, 65% to 90% detected once. Specimen: PBMCs or T cells enriched from blood (not recorded which). The receptors stem from a woman aged 45-60 years with acute COVID-19. Both conserved end residues are part of each CDR3. Each record gives: J gene, D gene, clone size, V gene, CDR3 DNA, CDR3 protein. A D gene is named only where the DNA matches it firmly. Rows give clone size only sometimes, using once, few, many, or a class for an expanded clone.

j_call: TRBJ2-6
d_call: TRBD1
clone_size: NA
v_call: TRBV9
cdr3_nt: TGTGCCAGCAGCACTACAGGGGGCGCGCTCTCTGGGGCCAACGTCCTGACTTTC
cdr3_aa: CASSTTGGALSGANVLTF

j_call: TRBJ1-1
d_call: TRBD1
clone_size: NA
v_call: TRBV7-2
cdr3_nt: TGTGCCAGCAGCAGACAGGGAGTGAACACTGAAGCTTTCTTT
cdr3_aa: CASSRQGVNTEAFF

j_call: TRBJ2-7
d_call: NA
clone_size: few
v_call: TRBV6-2/TRBV6-3
cdr3_nt: TGTGCCAGCAGTCTACAGGGCTCCTACGAGCAGTACTTC
cdr3_aa: CASSLQGSYEQYF

j_call: TRBJ1-3
d_call: NA
clone_size: NA
v_call: TRBV7-2
cdr3_nt: TGTGCCAGCAGCTATGGCCTTCTTAAAAACACCATATATTTT
cdr3_aa: CASSYGLLKNTIYF

j_call: TRBJ1-1
d_call: NA
clone_size: NA
v_call: TRBV28
cdr3_nt: TGTGCCAGCAGCCCGCAGGGTTATGCCCTTGAAGCTTTCTTT
cdr3_aa: CASSPQGYALEAFF

j_call: TRBJ2-6
d_call: NA
clone_size: NA
v_call: TRBV18
cdr3_nt: TGTGCCAGCTCACCACGCCCCCAGGGTACGGGGGCCAACGTCCTGACTTTC
cdr3_aa: CASSPRPQGTGANVLTF

j_call: TRBJ2-7
d_call: TRBD1
clone_size: NA
v_call: TRBV2
cdr3_nt: TGTGCCAGCAAGAGGACAGGGGGCGTTAGCTCCTACGAGCAGTACTTC
cdr3_aa: CASKRTGGVSSYEQYF

j_call: TRBJ2-7
d_call: TRBD2
clone_size: NA
v_call: TRBV6-2/TRBV6-3
cdr3_nt: TGTGCCAGCAGTTACATTCCGGGACTAGCTAGCTACGAGCAGTACTTC
cdr3_aa: CASSYIPGLASYEQYF

j_call: TRBJ1-2
d_call: TRBD1
clone_size: NA
v_call: TRBV2
cdr3_nt: TGTGCCAGCCCGGGACAGACAAACTATGGCTACACCTTC
cdr3_aa: CASPGQTNYGYTF

j_call: TRBJ1-5
d_call: TRBD1
clone_size: few
v_call: TRBV28
cdr3_nt: TGTGCCAGCAGCAGGGGGGTAGTTCAGCCCCAGCATTTT
cdr3_aa: CASSRGVVQPQHF

j_call: TRBJ1-5
d_call: TRBD1
clone_size: NA
v_call: TRBV6-5
cdr3_nt: TGTGCCAGCAGTTACCCCTCCAGGGGGTTAAATCAGCCCCAGCATTTT
cdr3_aa: CASSYPSRGLNQPQHF